A single sample gave rise to the 9 T cell receptor beta chains below, sequenced in a study of identical twins (dated by TCRdb to 2016 to 2017). Libraries were made using 5' RACE. The sequencer was an Illumina HiSeq 2000. TCRdb's own reprocessing of the public reads used fastp at Q25 and MiXCR and kept productive beta chains. Every CDR3 protein is listed once, alongside the most common genes and DNA of its rows. The sample includes roughly 350,000 distinct CDR3 sequences, with roughly 9% observed a single time. Together, the top ten hold roughly 8.7% of the sample. Sequencing was carried out using naive T cells sorted from blood. According to the study, the label for this sample's cell subset or site signals: cells isolated with a human naive T-cell isolation kit. The receptors were gathered from a woman aged 50 to 60 in good health.

To note about this clonotype: This may be a read error, as it is one base from a much larger clone. The CDR3 is CASSLTGTGGDAQYF. The DNA of the CDR3 is TGCGCCAGCAGCCTTACCGGGACAGGGGGAGATGCGCAGTATTTT. The chain employs TRBV4-1 and TRBJ2-3, with 11 bases matching TRBD1. Germline V gene data show CDR1 as MGHRA and CDR2 as YSYEKL. CDR3 length: 15 residues.

The sample holds a few counts of this clonotype. This sequence joins TRBV5-1 and TRBJ2-1; perhaps TRBD1 as D (6 bases). The CDR3 runs 13 residues. V was cut by 2 bases and J by 10 bases, with 13 bases left in between. Germline V lookup: CDR1 SGHRS, CDR2 YFSETQ. The CDR3 reads CASSLGQPSEQFF. CDR3 in DNA: TGCGCCAGCAGCTTAGGACAGCCCTCGGAGCAGTTCTTC.

Worth noting for this clonotype: One base away lies a much larger clone, so this may be a sequencing read error. This sequence joins TRBV12-3 or TRBV12-4 and TRBJ2-2, with 9 bases aligning to TRBD1. This CDR3 contains 15 residues. The CDR3, as DNA: TGTGCCTGCAGTCCCGGACAGGGGCAGACCGGGGAGCTGTTTTTT. Translation: CACSPGQGQTGELFF.

The V gene is TRBV7-2, the J gene TRBJ2-5; 10 positions match TRBD2. After removal of 7 bases from V and 5 bases from J, the junction contained 10 bases not matched to a gene. This CDR3 is 15 amino acids long. Germline CDR1 is SGHTA and CDR2 is FQGNSA. CDR3 loop: CASTRTSGPGETQYF. The CDR3 DNA reads as TGTGCCAGCACACGGACTAGCGGTCCTGGGGAGACCCAGTACTTC.

This clonotype turned up a few times. J is TRBJ2-1 and V is TRBV5-4, with D unclear. V was cut by 2 bases and J by 8 bases, with 8 bases left in between. CDR3 length: 12 residues. Germline CDR1 and CDR2: SGHNT and YYREEE (reference sequence). The CDR3 DNA is TGTGCCAGCAGCTTTGGCGTCGATGAGCAGTTCTTC. The encoded protein is CASSFGVDEQFF.

The rearrangement links TRBV12-3 or TRBV12-4 to TRBJ1-5; no reliable D call. CDR3 length: 12 residues. V was pared by 1 base and J by 5 bases, with 3 bases between. DNA for the CDR3: TGTGCCAGCAGTTTAGGACATCAGCCCCAGCATTTT. Protein: CASSLGHQPQHF.

This chain joins TRBV6-6 and TRBJ2-3; 11 positions match TRBD1. The germline CDR1 and CDR2 sequences are MNHNY and SVGAGI (reference sequence). V lost 6 bases, J lost 4 bases, and 6 bases stayed unmatched. CDR3 length: 15 residues. CDR3 amino acids: CASSPGQGVADTQYF. CDR3 bases: TGTGCCAGCAGCCCGGGACAGGGGGTTGCAGATACGCAGTATTTT.

This clonotype was recorded many times. The chain links TRBV29-1 to TRBJ1-6; possible D gene TRBD1, 5 bases. The CDR3 totals 13 residues. From germline, CDR1 is SQVTM and CDR2 ANQGSEA. V was trimmed by 8 bases and J by 6 bases, leaving 14 bases between them. The CDR3 region is CSPQEARNSPLHF. The CDR3 nucleotides read TGCAGCCCACAGGAGGCGCGTAATTCACCCCTCCACTTT.

This clonotype was seen only a few times. V gene TRBV7-9 combines with J gene TRBJ1-5; 7 bases match TRBD1. The junction had 11 bases not matched to a gene; V was cut back by 2 bases and J by 4 bases. Germline loops: CDR1 SEHNR, CDR2 FQNEAQ (reference sequence). The CDR3 is made up of 17 amino acids. The CDR3 region has the DNA TGTGCCAGCAGCTTAAATAAGGGGACAGTCGAAAATCAGCCCCAGCATTTT. Translated: CASSLNKGTVENQPQHF.